The sample holds a few counts of the clone carrying this T cell receptor beta chain. The data originate from a study of blood T cell repertoires in COVID-19. Study at large: Collection of acute and convalescent COVID-19 samples took place in the United States, Italy and Spain. T cells, B-cell-depleted T cells, or PBMCs supplied cDNA or gDNA.

This CDR3 is built from 16 residues. The germline CDR1 and CDR2 sequences are SGHAT and FQNNGV. Trimming stripped 5 bases from V and 9 bases from J, with 25 bases between. Study processing details: Amplified reference gene primers provided the basis for estimating nucleated cell counts. The repertoire was sequenced with immunoSEQ multiplex PCR; TCRdb's copy has only in-frame clones and lacks some. The D gene and trimming were derived from the DNA, and the V and J assignments and clone size from that table. Of 270,000 or so clones detected, approximately 87% appear once; the ten largest clones hold 8% to 9.5%.

The sample consisted of peripheral blood. This clonotype was sampled from a human donor in a cohort sampled during active COVID-19. The chain joins TRBV11-2 to TRBJ2-5; tentative D call: TRBD2 (6 bases). The CDR3 region is CASSGDRDGLRRAQYF. The DNA for the CDR3 is TGTGCCAGCAGCGGAGACCGGGACGGACTACGTCGGGCCCAGTACTTC.